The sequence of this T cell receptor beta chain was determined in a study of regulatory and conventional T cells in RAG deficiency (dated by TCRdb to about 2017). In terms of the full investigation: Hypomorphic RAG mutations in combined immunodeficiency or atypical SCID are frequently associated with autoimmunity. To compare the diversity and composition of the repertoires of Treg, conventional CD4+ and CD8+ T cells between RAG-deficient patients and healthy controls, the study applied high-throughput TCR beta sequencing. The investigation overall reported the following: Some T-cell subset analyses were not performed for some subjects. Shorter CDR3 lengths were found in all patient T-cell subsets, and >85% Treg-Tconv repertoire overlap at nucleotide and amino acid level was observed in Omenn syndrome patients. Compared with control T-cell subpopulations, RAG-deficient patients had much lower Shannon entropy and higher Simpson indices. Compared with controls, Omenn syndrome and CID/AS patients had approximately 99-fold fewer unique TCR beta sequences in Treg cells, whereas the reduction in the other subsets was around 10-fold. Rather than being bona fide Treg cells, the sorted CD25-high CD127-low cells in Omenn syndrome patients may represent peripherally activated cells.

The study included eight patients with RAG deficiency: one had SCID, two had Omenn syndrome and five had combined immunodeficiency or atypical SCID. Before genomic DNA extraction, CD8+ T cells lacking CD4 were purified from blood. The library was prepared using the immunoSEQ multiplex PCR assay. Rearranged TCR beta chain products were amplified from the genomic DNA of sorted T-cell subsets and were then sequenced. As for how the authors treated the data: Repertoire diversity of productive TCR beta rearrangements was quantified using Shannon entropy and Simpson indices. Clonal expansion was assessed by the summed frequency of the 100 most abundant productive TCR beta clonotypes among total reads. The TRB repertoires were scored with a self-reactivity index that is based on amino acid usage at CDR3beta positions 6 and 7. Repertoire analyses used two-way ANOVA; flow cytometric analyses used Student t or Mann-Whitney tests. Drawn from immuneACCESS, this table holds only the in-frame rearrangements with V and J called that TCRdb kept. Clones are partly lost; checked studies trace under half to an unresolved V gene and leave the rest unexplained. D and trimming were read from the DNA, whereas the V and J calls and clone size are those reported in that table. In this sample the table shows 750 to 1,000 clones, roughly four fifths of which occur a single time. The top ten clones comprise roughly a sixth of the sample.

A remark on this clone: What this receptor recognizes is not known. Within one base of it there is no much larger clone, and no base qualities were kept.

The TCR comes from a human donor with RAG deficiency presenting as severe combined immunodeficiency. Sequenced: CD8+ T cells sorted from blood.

The CDR3 region has the sequence CASSRRDRYTDTQYF. Here is the DNA: TGCGCCAGCAGCCGCCGGGACAGGTACACAGATACGCAGTATTTT. Recombination joined TRBV4-3 with TRBJ2-3, and 8 bases in between align with TRBD1. Including cysteine and phenylalanine, the CDR3 has 15 amino acids. Solely the CDR3 DNA is kept, with 45 bases framed from the first base. The germline V gene encodes CDR1 LGHNA and CDR2 YSLEER. After removal of 4 bases from V and 2 bases from J, the junction retains 5 bases not matched to a gene.